This is a list of T cell receptor beta chains from one sample in a study of blood T cells in healthy people across ages. In TCRdb, the 5' RACE reads were re-called with MiXCR into one record per CDR3 protein. The sample contains 800,000 or so distinct CDR3 sequences, about 45% of which appear only once. Sequencing input: blood. These receptors were obtained from a man aged 80 or over in good health. CDR3s include the opening cysteine and the closing phenylalanine or tryptophan. The D gene is left open where the match is weak. The size of a clone is reported for some rows only, either as once, few or many, or as a class for expanded clones.

- TRBJ2-7 - TRBV4-2 17 TGTGCCAGCAGCCCGACCCCCCCAGCGGAGGGGGCATACGAGCAGTACTTC CASSPTPPAEGAYEQYF
- TRBJ2-6 - TRBV18 19 TGTGCCAGCTCACAAGCGACTGAACCATTGCACTCTGGGGCCAACGTCCTGACTTTC CASSQATEPLHSGANVLTF
TRBD2 TRBJ2-5 few TRBV7-2 16 TGTGCCAGCAGCTTAGGGGGACTAGCGGGAGAAGAGACCCAGTACTTC CASSLGGLAGEETQYF
TRBD1 TRBJ2-1 - TRBV5-1 17 TGCGCCAGCAGCTTGGCCACCGGGACAGGAACCTACAATGAGCAGTTCTTC CASSLATGTGTYNEQFF
- TRBJ2-3 - TRBV20-1 13 TGCAGTTCTGGTCTAGCTAGCACAGATACGCAGTATTTT CSSGLASTDTQYF
- TRBJ2-3 - TRBV7-9 16 TGTGCCAGCAGCTTCGCCACAGGCACTAGCACAGATACGCAGTATTTT CASSFATGTSTDTQYF
- TRBJ2-2 - TRBV6-2/TRBV6-3 15 TGTGCCAGCAGCAGGAGGTGGGACATAAAGAGTGCGCTGTTTTTT CASSRRWDIKSALFF
- TRBJ1-2 - TRBV12-3/TRBV12-4 12 TGTGCCAGCAGTTTGGGAGTCGGTAGCTACACCTTC CASSLGVGSYTF
TRBD1 TRBJ1-5 few TRBV12-3/TRBV12-4 16 TGTGCCAGCAGTTTAGCCCCAGGGGGGAGGGATCAGCCCCAGCATTTT CASSLAPGGRDQPQHF
- TRBJ1-5 - TRBV5-1 13 TGCGCCAGCACCGGGGTTGTTGGGCAGCCCCAGCATTTT CASTGVVGQPQHF
- TRBJ2-3 few TRBV7-2 14 TGTGCCAGCAGCTCCGGCCTGATCTCAGATACGCAGTATTTT CASSSGLISDTQYF
- TRBJ1-5 - TRBV15 15 TGTGCCACCCGCATGCCGGGGGAAAGCAATCAGCCCCAGCATTTT CATRMPGESNQPQHF
- TRBJ2-1 - TRBV18 15 TGTGCCAGCTCCGGGGGTGATAGGTCCTACAATGAGCAGTTCTTC CASSGGDRSYNEQFF
TRBD2 TRBJ2-7 - TRBV7-3 16 TGTGCCAGCAGCTTAGCGGGGGGGCCGGTGAACGATGAGCAGTACTTC CASSLAGGPVNDEQYF
- TRBJ2-5 few TRBV7-3 16 TGTGCCAGCAGCTTAACAGGTCGGGCAGGGCAAGAGACCCAGTACTTC CASSLTGRAGQETQYF
TRBD2 TRBJ2-3 many TRBV12-3/TRBV12-4 15 TGTGCCAGCAGCCGCGGACTAGCGGGAGTGGGTACGCAGTATTTT CASSRGLAGVGTQYF
TRBD1 TRBJ1-5 - TRBV20-1 15 TGCAGTGCTAGTGACAGGGGATATAGCAATCAGCCCCAGCATTTT CSASDRGYSNQPQHF
- TRBJ2-1 - TRBV20-1 18 TGCAGTGCTCCCCGGGCCGCCGCATTTTCCAGCTCCTACAATGAGCAGTTCTTC CSAPRAAAFSSSYNEQFF
- TRBJ2-7 - TRBV29-1 14 TGCAGCGCCCAAGGAGGGTACCCCTCCTACGAGCAGTACTTC CSAQGGYPSYEQYF
TRBD2 TRBJ2-3 - TRBV20-1 14 TGCAGTGCTGTTACTAGCGGGGGGGGAGATACGCAGTATTTT CSAVTSGGGDTQYF
TRBD1 TRBJ2-3 few TRBV10-3 15 TGTGCCACGTCGGACGGGACAGGGGGCACTGATACGCAGTATTTT CATSDGTGGTDTQYF
TRBD1 TRBJ2-7 - TRBV4-1 16 TGCGCCAGCAGCCAAGTTCTCACAGGGGGCTTATACGAGCAGTACTTC CASSQVLTGGLYEQYF
- TRBJ2-2 few TRBV11-2 13 TGTGCCAGCAGCTTAACTGGCCCCGGGGAGCTGTTTTTT CASSLTGPGELFF
TRBD2 TRBJ2-1 - TRBV5-1 15 TGCGCCAGCAGCCCCAGACTAGCGGGACACAATGAGCAGTTCTTC CASSPRLAGHNEQFF
TRBD1 TRBJ2-5 - TRBV7-3 16 TGTGCCAGCAGCTTAAGGGGCAAGGGGGCGTTAGAGACCCAGTACTTC CASSLRGKGALETQYF
- TRBJ2-7 few TRBV6-6 14 TGTGCCAGCAGCCCGGAGTTGAGCTCCTACGGGCAGTACTTC CASSPELSSYGQYF